Following are 6 T cell receptor beta chains from one sample sequenced in a study of cytomegalovirus exposure and HLA in healthy donors. 13 Jbeta primers and 60 Vbeta primers were used for the PCR. This table comes from immunoSEQ multiplex PCR, and its TCRdb copy is limited to in-frame clones, with some not included. This sample has 20,000 to 25,000 clones; roughly 80% occur once, and the top ten carry approximately 8%. The sample was PBMCs. The receptor set was obtained from a man between 60 and 75 years old in good health and CMV-seronegative.

V is TRBV29-1 and J is TRBJ1-2, with 7 bases aligning to TRBD1. Germline CDR1 is SQVTM and CDR2 is ANQGSEA. The CDR3 consists of 14 residues. The V segment lost 0 bases and the J segment 8 bases; nucleotides outside the gene matches: 9. This chain's CDR3 is CSVEDRRDSRGYTF. In DNA, the CDR3 is TGCAGCGTTGAAGATCGTCGGGACAGTCGGGGCTACACCTTC.

The chain uses TRBV7-6 and TRBJ1-1; 9 bases line up with TRBD1. Germline V CDR1 and CDR2: SGHVS, FNYEAQ. The V segment lost 4 bases and the J segment 8 bases; nucleotides outside the gene matches: 5. The CDR3 runs 13 residues. DNA of the CDR3: TGTGCCAGCAGCTACAACACAGGGGGCGAAGCTTTCTTT. It specifies CASSYNTGGEAFF.

This clone was observed a few times. The rearrangement joins TRBV10-3 to TRBJ2-3; TRBD2 is a possible D gene (6 bases). From germline, CDR1 is ENHRY and CDR2 SYGVKD. The CDR3 runs to 13 residues. The germline V and J ends were trimmed by 8 bases and 4 bases, with 13 bases remaining between them. The DNA of the CDR3 is TGTGCCATCTACACGGGAGCGGCAGATACGCAGTATTTT. It specifies CAIYTGAADTQYF.

This clone has a single count. This chain connects TRBV4-1 to TRBJ2-2, with D perhaps matching TRBD2 (5 bases). The germline V and J ends were trimmed by 1 base and 0 bases, with 15 bases remaining between them. This CDR3 has 18 amino acids. Germline values: CDR1 MGHRA, CDR2 YSYEKL. The CDR3 bases are TGCGCCAGCAGCCAAGGCGGTTGGAGCGGAGCGAACACCGGGGAGCTGTTTTTT. Translation gives CASSQGGWSGANTGELFF.

The rearrangement joins TRBV7-3 to TRBJ2-2; tentative D call: TRBD2 (5 bases). V was shortened by 0 bases and J by 4 bases, with 12 bases between the two germline ends. Germline V gene sequence: CDR1 SGHTA, CDR2 FQGTGA. The CDR3 sequence is 16 residues long. DNA for the CDR3: TGTGCCAGCAGCTTAACCCCCGGGGTGGGCACCGGGGAGCTGTTTTTT. This encodes CASSLTPGVGTGELFF.

The rearrangement links TRBV29-1 to TRBJ1-2; TRBD1 is a possible D gene (5 bases). V gave up 1 base and J gave up 6 bases, with 18 bases separating them. Germline V gene data show CDR1 as SQVTM and CDR2 as ANQGSEA. CDR3 length equals 15 residues. The DNA for the CDR3 is TGCAGCGTTGAAGCTGGCATCAAGGGGTATGATGGCTACACCTTC. This sequence encodes CSVEAGIKGYDGYTF.